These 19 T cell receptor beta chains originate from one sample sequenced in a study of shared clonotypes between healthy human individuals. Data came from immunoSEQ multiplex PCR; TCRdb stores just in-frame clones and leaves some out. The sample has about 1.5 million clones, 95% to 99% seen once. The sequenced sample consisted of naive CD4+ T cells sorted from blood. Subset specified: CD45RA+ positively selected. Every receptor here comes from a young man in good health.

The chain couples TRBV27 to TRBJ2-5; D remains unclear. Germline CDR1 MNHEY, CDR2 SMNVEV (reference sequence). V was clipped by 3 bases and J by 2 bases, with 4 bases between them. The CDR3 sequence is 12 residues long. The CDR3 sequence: CASSFVQETQYF. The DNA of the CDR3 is TGTGCCAGCAGTTTTGTTCAAGAGACCCAGTACTTC.

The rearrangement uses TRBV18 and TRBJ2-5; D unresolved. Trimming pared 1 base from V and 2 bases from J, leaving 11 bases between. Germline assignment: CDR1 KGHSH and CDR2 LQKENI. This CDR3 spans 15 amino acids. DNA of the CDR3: TGTGCCAGCTCACCACTGTTAGGCAGTCAAGAGACCCAGTACTTC. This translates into CASSPLLGSQETQYF.

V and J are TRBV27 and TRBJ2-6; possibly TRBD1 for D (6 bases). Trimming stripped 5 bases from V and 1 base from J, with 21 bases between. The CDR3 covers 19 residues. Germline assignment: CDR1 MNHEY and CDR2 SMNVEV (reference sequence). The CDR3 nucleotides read TGTGCCAGCAGTCCTCTGGGACACCCGTCTGCATCTGGGGCCAACGTCCTGACTTTC. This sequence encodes CASSPLGHPSASGANVLTF.

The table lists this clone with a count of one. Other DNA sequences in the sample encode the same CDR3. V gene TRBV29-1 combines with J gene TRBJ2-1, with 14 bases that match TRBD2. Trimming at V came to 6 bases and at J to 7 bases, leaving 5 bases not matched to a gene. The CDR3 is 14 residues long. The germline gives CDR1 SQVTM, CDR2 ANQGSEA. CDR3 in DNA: TGCAGCGTCGCGGGACTAGCGGGAGATAATGAGCAGTTCTTC. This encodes CSVAGLAGDNEQFF.

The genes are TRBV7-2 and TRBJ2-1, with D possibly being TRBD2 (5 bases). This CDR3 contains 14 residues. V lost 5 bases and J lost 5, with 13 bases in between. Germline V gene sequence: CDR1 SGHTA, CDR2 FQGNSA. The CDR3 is CASSVVGRHNEQFF. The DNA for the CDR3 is TGTGCCAGCAGCGTAGTAGGGAGACACAATGAGCAGTTCTTC.

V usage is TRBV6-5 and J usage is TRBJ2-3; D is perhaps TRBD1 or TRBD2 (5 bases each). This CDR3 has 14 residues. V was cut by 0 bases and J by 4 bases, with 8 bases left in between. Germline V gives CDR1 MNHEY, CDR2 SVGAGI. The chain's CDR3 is CASSYSQGADTQYF. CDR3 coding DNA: TGTGCCAGCAGTTACTCGCAGGGAGCAGATACGCAGTATTTT.

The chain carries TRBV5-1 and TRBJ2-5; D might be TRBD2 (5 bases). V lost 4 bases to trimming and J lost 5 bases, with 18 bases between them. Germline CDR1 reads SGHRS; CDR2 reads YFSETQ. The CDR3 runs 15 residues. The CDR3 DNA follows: TGCGCCAGCAGCCGGAAGGACCTCGGGGAGGAGACCCAGTACTTC. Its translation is CASSRKDLGEETQYF.

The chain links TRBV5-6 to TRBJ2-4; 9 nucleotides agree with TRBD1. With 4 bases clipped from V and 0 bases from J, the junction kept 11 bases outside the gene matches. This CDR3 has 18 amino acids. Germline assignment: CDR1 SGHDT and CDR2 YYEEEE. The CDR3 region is CASSGGHRGLLAKNIQYF. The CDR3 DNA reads TGTGCCAGCAGCGGGGGGCACAGGGGGCTGTTAGCCAAAAACATTCAGTACTTC. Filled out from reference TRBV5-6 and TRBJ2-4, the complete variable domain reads DAGVTQSPTHLIKTRGQQVTLRCSPKSGHDTVSWYQQALGQGPQFIFQYYEEEERQRGNFPDRFSGHQFPNYSSELNVNALLLGDSALYLCASSGGHRGLLAKNIQYFGAGTRLSVL.

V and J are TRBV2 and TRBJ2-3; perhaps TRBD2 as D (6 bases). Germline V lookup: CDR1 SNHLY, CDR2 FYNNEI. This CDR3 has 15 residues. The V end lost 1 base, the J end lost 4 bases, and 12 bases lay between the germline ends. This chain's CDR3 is CASSEGGGMADTQYF. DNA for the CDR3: TGTGCCAGCAGTGAAGGGGGCGGGATGGCAGATACGCAGTATTTT.

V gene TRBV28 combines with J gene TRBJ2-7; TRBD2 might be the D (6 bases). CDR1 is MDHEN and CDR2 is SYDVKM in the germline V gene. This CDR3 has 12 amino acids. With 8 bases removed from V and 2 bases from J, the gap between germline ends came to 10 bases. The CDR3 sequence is CASRDWTYEQYF. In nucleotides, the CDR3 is TGTGCCAGCCGGGACTGGACCTACGAGCAGTACTTC.

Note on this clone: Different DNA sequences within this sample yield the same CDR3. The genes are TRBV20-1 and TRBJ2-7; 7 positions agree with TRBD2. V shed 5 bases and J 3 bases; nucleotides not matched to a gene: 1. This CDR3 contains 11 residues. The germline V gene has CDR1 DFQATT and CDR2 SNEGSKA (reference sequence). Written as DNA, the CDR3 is TGCAGTGCTGGGGACTACTACGAGCAGTACTTC. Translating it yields CSAGDYYEQYF.

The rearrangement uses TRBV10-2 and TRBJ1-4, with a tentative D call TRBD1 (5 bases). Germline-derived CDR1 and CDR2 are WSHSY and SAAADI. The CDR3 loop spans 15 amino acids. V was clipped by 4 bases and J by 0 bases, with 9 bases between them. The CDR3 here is CASSGDRPTNEKLFF. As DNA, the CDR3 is TGCGCCAGCAGTGGGGACCGACCAACTAATGAAAAACTGTTTTTT.

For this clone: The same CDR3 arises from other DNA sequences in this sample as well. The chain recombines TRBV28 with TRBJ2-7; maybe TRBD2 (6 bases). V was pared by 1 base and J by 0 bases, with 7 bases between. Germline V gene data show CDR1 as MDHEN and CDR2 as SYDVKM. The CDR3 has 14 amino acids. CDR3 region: CASSLFSGSYEQYF. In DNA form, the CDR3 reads TGTGCCAGCAGTTTATTTAGCGGCTCCTACGAGCAGTACTTC.

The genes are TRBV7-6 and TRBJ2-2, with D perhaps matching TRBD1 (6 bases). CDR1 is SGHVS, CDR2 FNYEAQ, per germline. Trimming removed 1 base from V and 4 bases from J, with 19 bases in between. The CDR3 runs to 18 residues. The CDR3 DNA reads TGTGCCAGCAGCTTAGTCCCGAGGCAGGGGACGGGCACCGGGGAGCTGTTTTTT. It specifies CASSLVPRQGTGTGELFF.

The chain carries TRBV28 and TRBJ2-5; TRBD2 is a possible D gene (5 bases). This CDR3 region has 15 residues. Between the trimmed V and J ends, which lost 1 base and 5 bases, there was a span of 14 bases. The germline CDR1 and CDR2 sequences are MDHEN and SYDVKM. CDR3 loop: CASSLSQGLLETQYF. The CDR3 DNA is TGTGCCAGCAGTTTATCGCAAGGACTCCTGGAGACCCAGTACTTC. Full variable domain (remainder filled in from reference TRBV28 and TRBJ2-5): DVKVTQSSRYLVKRTGEKVFLECVQDMDHENMFWYRQDPGLGLRLIYFSYDVKMKEKGDIPEGYSVSREKKERFSLILESASTNQTSMYLCASSLSQGLLETQYFGPGTRLLVL.

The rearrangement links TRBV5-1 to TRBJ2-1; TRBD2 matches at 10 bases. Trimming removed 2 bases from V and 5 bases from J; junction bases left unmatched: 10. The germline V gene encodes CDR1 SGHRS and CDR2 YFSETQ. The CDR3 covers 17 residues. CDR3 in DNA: TGCGCCAGCAGCTTACCACCTACTAGCGGGATTCACAATGAGCAGTTCTTC. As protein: CASSLPPTSGIHNEQFF.

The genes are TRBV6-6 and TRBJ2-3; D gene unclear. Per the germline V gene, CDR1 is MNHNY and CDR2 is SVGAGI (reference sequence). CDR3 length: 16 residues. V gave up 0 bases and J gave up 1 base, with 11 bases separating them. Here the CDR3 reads CASSYSSFSRTDTQYF. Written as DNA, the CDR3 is TGTGCCAGCAGTTACTCTAGCTTTAGTCGCACAGATACGCAGTATTTT.

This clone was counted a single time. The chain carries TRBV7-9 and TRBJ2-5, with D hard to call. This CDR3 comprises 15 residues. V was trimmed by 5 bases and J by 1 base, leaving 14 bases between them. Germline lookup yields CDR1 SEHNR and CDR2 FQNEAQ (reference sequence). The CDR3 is CASSKRLSVQETQYF. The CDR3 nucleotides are TGTGCCAGCAGCAAGAGACTTTCAGTCCAAGAGACCCAGTACTTC.

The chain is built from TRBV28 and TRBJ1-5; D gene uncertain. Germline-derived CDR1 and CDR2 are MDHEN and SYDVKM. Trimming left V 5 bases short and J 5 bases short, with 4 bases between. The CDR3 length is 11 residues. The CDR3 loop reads CASSHHQPQHF. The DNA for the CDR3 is TGTGCCAGCAGTCACCATCAGCCCCAGCATTTT. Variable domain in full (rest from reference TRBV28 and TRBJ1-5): DVKVTQSSRYLVKRTGEKVFLECVQDMDHENMFWYRQDPGLGLRLIYFSYDVKMKEKGDIPEGYSVSREKKERFSLILESASTNQTSMYLCASSHHQPQHFGDGTRLSIL.